This TCR beta chain was observed in a study of T cells after posttransplantation cyclophosphamide. General study points: Skin or GI-infiltrating T cells shared few TRB sequences with blood.

As regards this clone: Its antigen remains unidentified.

Peripheral blood was collected from the related graft donor on the marrow donation day. Libraries were prepared by immunoSEQ multiplex PCR; TCRdb keeps only in-frame clonotypes and omits some of them. The sample holds tens of thousands of clones, about 90% seen once. Losses at the gene ends were 1 base for V and 2 bases for J; bases not matched to a gene: 5. The CDR3 runs 17 residues. CDR1 and CDR2 from the germline V gene are SGHKS and YYEKEE (reference sequence). The source is a woman aged 45-59 years in good health and a related stem cell transplant donor. The specimen sequenced was PBMCs. V usage is TRBV5-5 and J usage is TRBJ2-6, with TRBD2 matching over 8 bases. CDR3 sequence reads: CASSLRGGFAGANVLTF. DNA for the CDR3: TGTGCCAGCAGCTTGCGGGGGGGGTTCGCTGGGGCCAACGTCCTGACTTTC.